The 29 T cell receptor beta chains below were found in one sample sequenced in a study of PD-1 blockade in classical Hodgkin lymphoma. The data were produced by immunoSEQ multiplex PCR, yet TCRdb's version contains in-frame clones alone and is incomplete. Of roughly 41,000 clones in the sample, roughly 88% are singletons; the top ten hold 6.5% to 9.5%. Each patient relapsed following autologous stem cell transplantation, and prior brentuximab vedotin exposure differed. The sample consisted of peripheral blood mononuclear cells (PBMCs), taken before the second cycle of nivolumab. Receptors originate from a human donor with classical Hodgkin lymphoma.

The chain uses TRBV18 and TRBJ2-1; no definite D call. From germline, CDR1 is KGHSH and CDR2 LQKENI. V was clipped by 3 bases and J by 7 bases, with 19 bases between them. This CDR3 is built from 16 residues. This CDR3 reads CASSPLLGSKLNEQFF. The CDR3 DNA follows: TGTGCCAGCTCACCTCTCCTAGGTAGTAAGCTAAATGAGCAGTTCTTC.

This clone was recorded only once. The V call is TRBV18, the J call TRBJ2-2; D might be TRBD2 (6 bases). The CDR3 totals 17 residues. Per germline, CDR1 KGHSH and CDR2 LQKENI. Trimming removed 11 bases at V and 4 bases at J, with 26 bases between. In DNA, the CDR3 is TGTGCCGCCAGCTCACCCGCCGCGGGGACTCTCACCGGGGAGCTGTTTTTT. This sequence encodes CAASSPAAGTLTGELFF. Drawing the rest from reference TRBV18 and TRBJ2-2, the complete variable domain is NAGVMQNPRHLVRRRGQEARLRCSPMKGHSHVYWYRQLPEEGLKFMVYLQKENIIDESGMPKERFSAEFPKEGPSILRIQQVVRGDSAAYFCAASSPAAGTLTGELFFGEGSRLTVL.

In its sample, this clone was seen once. The chain is built from TRBV5-4 and TRBJ1-4; D ambiguous. Germline CDR1 and CDR2: SGHNT and YYREEE (reference sequence). With 0 bases removed from V and 5 bases from J, the gap between germline ends came to 11 bases. The CDR3 contains 15 residues. CDR3 nucleotides: TGTGCCAGCAGCTTGGCTGGACGGGGAAATGAAAAACTGTTTTTT. This translates into CASSLAGRGNEKLFF.

The rearrangement uses TRBV30 and TRBJ1-1; D is ambiguous. The germline V and J ends were trimmed by 0 bases and 11 bases, with 10 bases remaining between them. CDR1 is GTSNPN, CDR2 SVGIG, per germline (reference sequence). The CDR3 covers 11 residues. For the CDR3, the DNA is TGTGCCTGGAGTGTACTAGCGGGTGCTTTCTTT. It is translated as CAWSVLAGAFF. The variable domain in full, completed from reference TRBV30 and TRBJ1-1, reads SQTIHQWPATLVQPVGSPLSLECTVEGTSNPNLYWYRQAAGRGLQLLFYSVGIGQISSEVPQNLSASRPQDRQFILSSKKLLLSDSGFYLCAWSVLAGAFFGQGTRLTVV.

This chain links TRBV5-1 with TRBJ1-6; TRBD1 agrees at 9 bases. This CDR3 is 14 amino acids long. Germline loops: CDR1 SGHRS, CDR2 YFSETQ. With V trimmed by 0 bases and J by 8 bases, 0 bases remained unmatched. The CDR3 DNA sequence: TGCGCCAGCAGCTTGGGACAGGGGGATTCACCCCTCCACTTT. It encodes CASSLGQGDSPLHF.

The count of this clone is one. The chain has TRBV20-1 and TRBJ1-2; D is undetermined. The V end was cut by 6 bases, the J end by 2 bases, with 7 bases between. This CDR3 spans 11 amino acids. Looked up from germline, CDR1 is DFQATT and CDR2 is SNEGSKA (reference sequence). CDR3 protein: CSATWNYGYTF. CDR3 coding DNA: TGCAGTGCCACATGGAACTATGGCTACACCTTC.

The chain carries TRBV29-1 and TRBJ2-2; D is undetermined. The germline V gene has CDR1 SQVTM and CDR2 ANQGSEA. V lost 7 bases to trimming and J lost 7 bases, with 19 bases between them. CDR3 length: 14 residues. This CDR3 is CSALARFRNGELFF. CDR3 in DNA: TGCAGCGCCTTAGCCAGGTTTCGCAACGGGGAGCTGTTTTTT.

The chain recombines TRBV4-1 with TRBJ2-7; D might be TRBD1 (6 bases). Germline values: CDR1 MGHRA, CDR2 YSYEKL. CDR3 length: 13 residues. Trimming left V 4 bases short and J 3 bases short, with 10 bases between. The CDR3 nucleotides read TGCGCCAGCAGCCCCCGGGACAACTACGAGCAGTACTTC. Amino acid sequence: CASSPRDNYEQYF.

The rearrangement uses TRBV7-3 and TRBJ2-3; D may be TRBD2 (5 bases). The ends were cut back, 3 bases at V and 6 bases at J, with 13 bases in the middle. CDR1 and CDR2 (germline): SGHTA, FQGTGA. CDR3 length: 14 residues. The CDR3 loop is CASSLLTRRDTQYF. Written as DNA, the CDR3 is TGTGCCAGCAGCTTGCTTACCCGGAGGGATACGCAGTATTTT.

This chain connects TRBV5-8 to TRBJ1-3; the D is unclear. Trimming took off 4 bases at V and 7 bases at J, with 12 bases between the two ends. This CDR3 is built from 13 residues. CDR1 SGHTS and CDR2 YDEGEE come from the germline V gene. CDR3 sequence reads: CASSLGPGNTIYF. The CDR3 bases are TGTGCCAGCAGCCTAGGCCCCGGGAACACCATATATTTT.

The chain combines TRBV5-4 with TRBJ2-7; 8 bases fit TRBD1. The CDR3 consists of 14 residues. V lost 0 bases to trimming and J lost 5 bases; unmatched junction nucleotides: 4. CDR1 and CDR2 (germline): SGHNT, YYREEE (reference sequence). As DNA, the CDR3 is TGTGCCAGCAGCTTGGCTCAGGGGGCCCACGAGCAGTACTTC. This gives the protein CASSLAQGAHEQYF.

The J gene is TRBJ2-7, the V gene TRBV6-5, with 8 bases matching TRBD1. The CDR3 runs to 14 residues. V lost 5 bases, J lost 0 bases, and 3 bases stayed unmatched. CDR1 and CDR2 (germline): MNHEY, SVGAGI. CDR3 loop: CASSRGTGSYEQYF. CDR3 in DNA: TGTGCCAGCAGTCGAGGGACAGGCTCCTACGAGCAGTACTTC.

Worth noting for this clone: Compared with germline, one end of the junction differs, possibly owing to a read error. V usage is TRBV18 and J usage is TRBJ2-5; the match to TRBD1 covers 9 bases. The CDR3 consists of 22 residues. Germline CDR1 is KGHSH and CDR2 is LQKENI. CDR3: CASSPWDPDRGRRFDAQEAQYF. The CDR3 DNA reads TGTGCCAGCTCACCATGGGACCCGGACAGGGGAAGACGATTCGACGCCCAAGAGGCCCAGTACTTC.

V gene TRBV19 combines with J gene TRBJ2-7; the D gene is possibly TRBD1 (6 bases). In germline, CDR1 is LNHDA, CDR2 SQIVND (reference sequence). CDR3 length: 17 residues. V was cut by 3 bases and J by 6 bases, with 24 bases left in between. CDR3 protein: CASSMPPRGLPPSEQYF. In DNA, the CDR3 is TGTGCCAGTAGTATGCCCCCCAGGGGCCTCCCTCCTAGCGAGCAGTACTTC.

The chain links TRBV6-5 to TRBJ1-2, with no clear D. V dropped 2 bases and J dropped 8 bases, with 21 bases sitting between them. The CDR3 is 16 amino acids. Germline lookup yields CDR1 MNHEY and CDR2 SVGAGI. CDR3 residues: CASSYSRQAQTWGYTF. CDR3 in DNA: TGTGCCAGCAGTTACAGTCGGCAGGCCCAGACCTGGGGCTACACCTTC.

The table lists this clone with a count of one. DNA of the CDR3: TGTGCCAGCAGCCCTAAGGCGAGCTCCTACGAGCAGTACTTC. Translation: CASSPKASSYEQYF. The chain has TRBV7-9 and TRBJ2-7; D remains unclear. The CDR3 totals 14 residues. Germline CDR1 reads SEHNR; CDR2 reads FQNEAQ (reference sequence). V was pared by 5 bases and J by 0 bases, with 11 bases between. The whole variable domain, remainder taken from reference TRBV7-9 and TRBJ2-7, is DTGVSQNPRHKITKRGQNVTFRCDPISEHNRLYWYRQTLGQGPEFLTYFQNEAQLEKSRLLSDRFSAERPKGSFSTLEIQRTEQGDSAMYLCASSPKASSYEQYFGPGTRLTVT.

The chain links TRBV5-4 to TRBJ1-3; D is undetermined. Germline loops: CDR1 SGHNT, CDR2 YYREEE (reference sequence). The CDR3 length is 16 residues. The V gene lost 1 base and the J gene lost 4 bases, with 15 bases spanning the gap. This CDR3 reads CASSLYLSASGNTIYF. The CDR3 DNA follows: TGTGCCAGCAGCTTGTATTTATCGGCCTCCGGAAACACCATATATTTT.

The chain uses TRBV27 and TRBJ2-7, with a possible D match to TRBD1 (5 bases). Trimming removed 8 bases from V and 0 bases from J, with 17 bases in between. This CDR3 comprises 15 residues. Germline CDR1 MNHEY, CDR2 SMNVEV (reference sequence). The CDR3 DNA follows: TGTGCCAGCCAGGGTCGGGTTACCCCCTCCTACGAGCAGTACTTC. Protein sequence: CASQGRVTPSYEQYF.

This clone has just a few counts. V is TRBV6-6 and J is TRBJ1-2; D is unresolved. The CDR3 is 14 residues long. The germline V gene has CDR1 MNHNY and CDR2 SVGAGI (reference sequence). V was clipped by 0 bases and J by 4 bases, with 9 bases between them. The CDR3 DNA is TGTGCCAGCAGTTACTCGACTGGTTTCTATGGCTACACCTTC. Protein: CASSYSTGFYGYTF.

This clone has a handful of counts. This sequence joins TRBV30 and TRBJ1-1; possibly TRBD1 for D (5 bases). The germline V and J ends were trimmed by 0 bases and 5 bases, with 16 bases remaining between them. Germline V lookup: CDR1 GTSNPN, CDR2 SVGIG (reference sequence). The CDR3 has 15 residues. The CDR3 DNA sequence: TGTGCCTGGAGTGTGGTCCCAGGGAGGGAGACTGAAGCTTTCTTT. It encodes CAWSVVPGRETEAFF.

This clone was recorded once. J is TRBJ2-1 and V is TRBV27, with a tentative D call TRBD1 (6 bases). In germline, CDR1 is MNHEY, CDR2 SMNVEV (reference sequence). The germline V and J ends were trimmed by 1 base and 9 bases, with 10 bases remaining between them. There are 13 residues in the CDR3. The CDR3 region is CASSLFTGIEQFF. DNA for the CDR3: TGTGCCAGCAGTTTATTTACAGGGATTGAGCAGTTCTTC.

This chain joins TRBV7-2 and TRBJ1-2, with a tentative D call TRBD1 (6 bases). Germline values: CDR1 SGHTA, CDR2 FQGNSA. CDR3 length: 15 residues. Trimming cost V 5 bases and J 0 bases, with 13 bases left between them. Here the CDR3 DNA reads TGTGCCAGCAGCCCACAACAGGGATCTAACTATGGCTACACCTTC. This encodes CASSPQQGSNYGYTF.

V and J are TRBV7-2 and TRBJ2-1, with TRBD2 matching 11 bases. CDR3 length equals 16 residues. V dropped 4 bases and J dropped 6; count of bases not matched to a gene: 8. CDR1 is SGHTA, CDR2 FQGNSA, per germline. CDR3 region: CASSSKLAGVGNEQFF. Here the CDR3 DNA reads TGTGCCAGCAGCTCCAAACTAGCGGGAGTTGGCAATGAGCAGTTCTTC.

The CDR3 DNA is TGTGCCAGCAGCTTGGGGGGAAACTATGGCTACACCTTC. It encodes CASSLGGNYGYTF. V is TRBV5-6 and J is TRBJ1-2; D unclear. The CDR3 has 13 residues. Germline values: CDR1 SGHDT, CDR2 YYEEEE. V was shortened by 0 bases and J by 2 bases, with 5 bases between the two germline ends.

The genes are TRBV5-6 and TRBJ2-2; D gene ambiguous. The V and J ends lost 0 bases and 2 bases respectively, with 20 bases between them. CDR1 SGHDT and CDR2 YYEEEE come from the germline V gene. This CDR3 contains 19 residues. CDR3 in amino acids: CASSLGRGWGEPNTGELFF. The CDR3 DNA sequence: TGTGCCAGCAGCTTGGGACGTGGTTGGGGTGAACCCAACACCGGGGAGCTGTTTTTT.

J is TRBJ2-1 and V is TRBV11-1; 14 nucleotides match TRBD2. V was clipped by 1 base and J by 9 bases; unmatched bases: 5. Germline loops: CDR1 SGHAT, CDR2 FQDESV (reference sequence). This CDR3 has 16 residues. The CDR3 is CASSLEGLAGGREQFF. DNA for the CDR3: TGTGCCAGCAGCTTAGAAGGACTAGCGGGAGGACGTGAGCAGTTCTTC.

For the CDR3, the DNA is TGTGCCAGCAGTGAAGTTAATTGGGCAGGGGTTAGCAATGAGCAGTTCTTC. The encoded protein is CASSEVNWAGVSNEQFF. The rearrangement links TRBV6-1 to TRBJ2-1; D is possibly TRBD1 (6 bases). The CDR3 contains 17 residues. V was clipped by 1 base and J by 6 bases, with 19 bases between them. From germline, CDR1 is MNHNS and CDR2 SASEGT.

This chain connects TRBV28 to TRBJ2-7; possibly TRBD2 for D (5 bases). The CDR3 covers 13 residues. Germline-derived CDR1 and CDR2 are MDHEN and SYDVKM. V was cut by 6 bases and J by 0 bases, with 9 bases left in between. In DNA form, the CDR3 reads TGTGCCAGCAGAGAAGGGAGCTCCTACGAGCAGTACTTC. Protein sequence: CASREGSSYEQYF.

The rearrangement joins TRBV7-9 to TRBJ2-1; 15 bases align to TRBD2. The length of the CDR3 is 17 residues. J gave up 7 bases and V 2 bases, and 6 bases lay outside the gene matches. The germline V gene encodes CDR1 SEHNR and CDR2 FQNEAQ (reference sequence). CDR3 sequence: CASSLLAGTSGRNEQFF. As DNA, the CDR3 is TGTGCCAGCAGCTTACTAGCCGGGACTAGCGGGAGGAATGAGCAGTTCTTC.